These 2 T cell receptor beta chains originate from one sample sequenced in a study of blood T cell repertoires in COVID-19. Profiling relied on immunoSEQ multiplex PCR, and the TCRdb table lists in-frame clones only, not all of them. Of about 410,000 clones listed, around nine tenths are singletons. The sample was peripheral blood. Receptor source: a woman in her 40s with COVID-19, enrolled during active disease.

The gene calls are TRBV3-1 (or the pseudogene TRBV3-2) and TRBJ2-7; possibly TRBD1 for D (5 bases). CDR1 is LGHDT, CDR2 YNNKEL, per germline (reference sequence). Trimming stripped 8 bases from V and 0 bases from J, with 11 bases between. The CDR3 totals 13 residues. The CDR3 reads CASCGRASYEQYF. The CDR3 bases are TGTGCCAGCTGCGGCAGGGCCTCCTACGAGCAGTACTTC.

The CDR3 here is CASSPGTGLEADTQYF. The CDR3 region has the DNA TGTGCCAGCAGCCCCGGGACAGGGCTAGAAGCAGATACGCAGTATTTT. The genes are TRBV5-4 and TRBJ2-3; 9 nucleotides agree with TRBD1. V shed 4 bases, J shed 4 bases, and the junction held 10 bases outside the gene matches. The CDR3 runs 16 residues. Germline assignment: CDR1 SGHNT and CDR2 YYREEE (reference sequence).